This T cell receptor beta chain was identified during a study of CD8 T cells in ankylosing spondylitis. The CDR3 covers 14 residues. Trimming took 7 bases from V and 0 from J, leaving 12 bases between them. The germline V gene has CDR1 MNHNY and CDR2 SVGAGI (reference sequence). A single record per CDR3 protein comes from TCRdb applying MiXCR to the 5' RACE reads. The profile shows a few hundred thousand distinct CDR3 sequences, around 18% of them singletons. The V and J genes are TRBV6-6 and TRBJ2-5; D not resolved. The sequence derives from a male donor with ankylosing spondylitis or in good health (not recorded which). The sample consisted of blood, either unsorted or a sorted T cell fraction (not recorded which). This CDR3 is CASTQTKYQETQYF. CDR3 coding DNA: TGTGCCAGCACCCAGACGAAGTACCAAGAGACCCAGTACTTC.